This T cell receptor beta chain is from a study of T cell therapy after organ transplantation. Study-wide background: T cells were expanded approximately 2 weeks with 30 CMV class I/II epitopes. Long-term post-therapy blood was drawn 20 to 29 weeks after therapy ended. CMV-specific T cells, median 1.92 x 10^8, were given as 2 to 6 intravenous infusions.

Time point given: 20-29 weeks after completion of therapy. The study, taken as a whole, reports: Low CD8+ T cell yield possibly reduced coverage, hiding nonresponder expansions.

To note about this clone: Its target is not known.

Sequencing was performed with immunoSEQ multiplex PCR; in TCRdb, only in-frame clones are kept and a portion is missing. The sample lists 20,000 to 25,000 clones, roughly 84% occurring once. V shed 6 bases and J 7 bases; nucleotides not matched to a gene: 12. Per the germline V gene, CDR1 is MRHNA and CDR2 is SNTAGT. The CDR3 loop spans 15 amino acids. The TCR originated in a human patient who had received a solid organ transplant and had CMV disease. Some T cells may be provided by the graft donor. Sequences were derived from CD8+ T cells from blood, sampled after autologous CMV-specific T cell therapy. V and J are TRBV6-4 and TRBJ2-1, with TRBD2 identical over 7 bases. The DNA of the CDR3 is TGTGCCAGCAGCCCATCTCTCGACGGGGGGAATGAGCAGTTCTTC. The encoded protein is CASSPSLDGGNEQFF.